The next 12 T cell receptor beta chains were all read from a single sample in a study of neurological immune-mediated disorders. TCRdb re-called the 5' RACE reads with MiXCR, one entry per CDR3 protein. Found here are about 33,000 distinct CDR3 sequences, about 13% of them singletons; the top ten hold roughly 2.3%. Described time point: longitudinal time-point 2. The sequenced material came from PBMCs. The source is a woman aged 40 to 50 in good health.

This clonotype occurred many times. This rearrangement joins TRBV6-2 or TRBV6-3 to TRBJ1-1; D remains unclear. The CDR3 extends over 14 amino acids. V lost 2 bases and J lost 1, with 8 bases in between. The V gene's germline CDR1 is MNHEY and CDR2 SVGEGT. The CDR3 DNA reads TGTGCCAGCAGTTACGGGCCGGGGAACACTGAAGCTTTCTTT. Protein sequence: CASSYGPGNTEAFF.

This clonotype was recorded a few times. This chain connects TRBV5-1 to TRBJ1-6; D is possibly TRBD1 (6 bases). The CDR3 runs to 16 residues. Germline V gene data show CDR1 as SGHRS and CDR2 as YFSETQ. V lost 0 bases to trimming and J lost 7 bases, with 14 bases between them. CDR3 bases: TGCGCCAGCAGCTTGGAGGTGGGGGCAAGGAATTCACCCCTCCACTTT. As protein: CASSLEVGARNSPLHF.

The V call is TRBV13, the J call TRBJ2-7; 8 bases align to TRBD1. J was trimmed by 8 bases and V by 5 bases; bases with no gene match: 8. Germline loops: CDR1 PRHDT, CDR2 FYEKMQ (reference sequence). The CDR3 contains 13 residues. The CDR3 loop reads CASSPSTGGKQYF. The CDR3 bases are TGTGCCAGCAGCCCTTCTACAGGGGGAAAGCAGTACTTC.

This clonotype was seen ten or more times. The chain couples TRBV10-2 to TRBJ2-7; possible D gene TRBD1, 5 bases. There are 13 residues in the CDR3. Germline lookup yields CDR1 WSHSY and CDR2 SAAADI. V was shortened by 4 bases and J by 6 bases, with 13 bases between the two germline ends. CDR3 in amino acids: CASSVSGQLEQYF. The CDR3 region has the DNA TGCGCCAGCAGTGTGTCAGGGCAACTCGAGCAGTACTTC.

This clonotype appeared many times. The CDR3 bases are TGTGCCAGCAGCCAAGATTCAGGGCCCTACGAGCAGTACTTC. Translating it yields CASSQDSGPYEQYF. This chain uses TRBV4-2 with TRBJ2-7; D perhaps matches TRBD1 (5 bases). V gave up 0 bases and J gave up 2 bases, with 8 bases separating them. The V gene's germline CDR1 is LGHNA and CDR2 YNFKEQ. The CDR3 spans 14 residues.

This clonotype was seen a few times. The CDR3 loop is CASSGGTGNTEAFF. The CDR3 bases are TGCGCCAGCAGCGGCGGGACAGGGAACACTGAAGCTTTCTTT. The chain carries TRBV5-1 and TRBJ1-1; the match to TRBD1 covers 8 bases. Germline V gives CDR1 SGHRS, CDR2 YFSETQ. The V and J ends lost 4 bases and 1 base, in that order; junction bases with no gene match: 3. The length of the CDR3 is 14 residues.

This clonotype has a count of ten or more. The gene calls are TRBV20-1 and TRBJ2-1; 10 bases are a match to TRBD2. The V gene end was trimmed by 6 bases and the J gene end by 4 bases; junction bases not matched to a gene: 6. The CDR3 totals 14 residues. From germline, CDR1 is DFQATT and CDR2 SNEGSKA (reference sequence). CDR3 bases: TGCAGTGCCTACGGACTAGCGGAGTACAATGAGCAGTTCTTC. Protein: CSAYGLAEYNEQFF.

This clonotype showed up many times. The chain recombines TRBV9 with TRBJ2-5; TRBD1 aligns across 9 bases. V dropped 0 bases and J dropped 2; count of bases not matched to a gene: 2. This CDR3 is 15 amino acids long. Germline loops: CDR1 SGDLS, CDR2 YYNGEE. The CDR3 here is CASSVDRGLQETQYF. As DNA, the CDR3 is TGTGCCAGCAGCGTAGACAGGGGGCTACAAGAGACCCAGTACTTC.

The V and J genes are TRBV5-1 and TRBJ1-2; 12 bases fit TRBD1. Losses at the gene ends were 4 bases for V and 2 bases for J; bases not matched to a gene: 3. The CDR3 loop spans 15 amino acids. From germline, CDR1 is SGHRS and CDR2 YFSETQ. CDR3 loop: CASSVGTGGNYGYTF. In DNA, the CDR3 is TGCGCCAGCAGCGTCGGGACAGGGGGCAACTATGGCTACACCTTC.

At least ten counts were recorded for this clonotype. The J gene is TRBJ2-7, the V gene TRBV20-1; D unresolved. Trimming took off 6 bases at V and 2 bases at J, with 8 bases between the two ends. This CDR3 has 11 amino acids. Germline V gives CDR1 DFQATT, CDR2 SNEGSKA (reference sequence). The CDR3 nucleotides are TGCAGTGCCCTGTCCGCCTACGAGCAGTACTTC. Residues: CSALSAYEQYF.

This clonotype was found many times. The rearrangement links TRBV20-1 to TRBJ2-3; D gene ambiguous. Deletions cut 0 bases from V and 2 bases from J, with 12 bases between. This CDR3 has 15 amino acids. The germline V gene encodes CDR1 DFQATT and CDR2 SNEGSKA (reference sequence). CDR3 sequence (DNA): TGCAGTGCTAGAGATCTTGTTTCAGTCACAGATACGCAGTATTTT. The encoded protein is CSARDLVSVTDTQYF.

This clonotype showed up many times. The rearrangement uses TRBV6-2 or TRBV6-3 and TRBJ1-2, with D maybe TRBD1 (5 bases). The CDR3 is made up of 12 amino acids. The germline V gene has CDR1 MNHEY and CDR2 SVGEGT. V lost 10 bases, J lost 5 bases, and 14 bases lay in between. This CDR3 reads CATGSQDYGYTF. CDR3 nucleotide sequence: TGTGCCACCGGCTCACAGGATTATGGCTACACCTTC.